This is a list of T cell receptor beta chains from one sample in a study of T cell repertoires in cytomegalovirus infection. From the reads, TCRdb called clonotypes with MiXCR, one entry per CDR3 protein. Among almost 500,000 distinct CDR3 sequences listed, approximately 10% were seen once. Material for sequencing was PBMCs. The source is a human donor in good health (CMV status not recorded). Some clones in this sample may be carry-over from other donors' samples. Each CDR3 is given with its conserved first and last residue. The D gene is left open where the match is weak. Rows may omit the clone size; those that give it use once, few, many or a size class.

j_gene,v_gene,d_gene,abundance,CDR3aa,CDR3nt
TRBJ1-1,TRBV29-1,TRBD1,.,CSDGTDAFF,TGCAGCGATGGGACAGACGCTTTCTTT
TRBJ1-3,TRBV5-6,TRBD1,few,CASSFGTGHGNTIYF,TGTGCCAGCAGCTTTGGGACAGGGCACGGAAACACCATATATTTT
TRBJ2-3,TRBV6-5,.,.,CASSYTGDTQYF,TGTGCCAGCAGTTACACGGGAGATACGCAGTATTTT
TRBJ2-5,TRBV20-1,.,many,CSARDERGSVWETQYF,TGCAGTGCTAGAGATGAAAGGGGTAGCGTTTGGGAGACCCAGTACTTC
TRBJ2-5,TRBV7-2,.,many,CASSSGLTGTETQYF,TGTGCCAGCAGCTCCGGACTAACGGGGACGGAGACCCAGTACTTC
TRBJ2-2,TRBV11-2,TRBD2,many,CASSSGLAANTGELFF,TGTGCCAGCAGCTCGGGACTAGCGGCGAACACCGGGGAGCTGTTTTTT
TRBJ2-1,TRBV3-1,.,few,CASSQGALGAQFF,TGTGCCAGCAGCCAAGGGGCCCTTGGAGCGCAGTTCTTC
TRBJ2-2,TRBV24-1,.,many,CATSFTRGRETGELFF,TGTGCCACCTCTTTCACTCGGGGGCGCGAGACCGGGGAGCTGTTTTTT
TRBJ2-1,TRBV7-3,.,.,CASSTQEGEQFF,TGTGCCAGCAGCACTCAGGAGGGTGAGCAGTTCTTC
TRBJ2-1,TRBV3-1,TRBD1,.,CASSQAGTGAYNEQFF,TGTGCCAGCAGCCAAGCCGGGACAGGCGCCTACAATGAGCAGTTCTTC
TRBJ1-2,TRBV12-3/TRBV12-4,.,many,CASREGVVDGYTF,TGTGCCAGCAGGGAGGGGGTGGTTGATGGCTACACCTTC
TRBJ2-1,TRBV28,TRBD2,.,CASSPRLAALGYNEQFF,TGTGCCAGCAGTCCCAGACTAGCGGCCCTGGGGTACAATGAGCAGTTCTTC
TRBJ2-1,TRBV5-6,TRBD2,.,CASSLVSGAINEQFF,TGTGCCAGCAGCTTGGTTAGCGGGGCAATCAATGAGCAGTTCTTC
TRBJ1-5,TRBV2,.,.,CASSPDANSNQPQHF,TGTGCCAGCAGCCCGGACGCAAATAGCAATCAGCCCCAGCATTTT
TRBJ1-1,TRBV2,TRBD1,many,CASSVEGAVNTEAFF,TGTGCCAGCAGTGTCGAGGGGGCGGTGAACACTGAAGCTTTCTTT
TRBJ2-3,TRBV6-5,TRBD2,many,CASSYSTSGYTQYF,TGTGCCAGCAGTTACTCAACTAGCGGATATACGCAGTATTTT
TRBJ2-2,TRBV24-1,.,many,CATSDRGTGTATGELFF,TGTGCCACCAGTGACCGGGGGACCGGGACTGCCACCGGGGAGCTGTTTTTT
TRBJ1-4,TRBV20-1,TRBD1,many,CSAKQGSRDEKLFF,TGCAGTGCTAAACAGGGGAGTAGAGATGAAAAACTGTTTTTT
TRBJ1-4,TRBV7-2,.,many,CASSLGVGRVNEKLFF,TGTGCCAGCAGCTTAGGAGTCGGCAGGGTTAATGAAAAACTGTTTTTT
TRBJ2-5,TRBV20-1,.,many,CSARVGRGDGETQYF,TGCAGTGCTAGAGTCGGCAGGGGGGATGGAGAGACCCAGTACTTC
TRBJ1-2,TRBV19,.,many,CASSTRGPNRLYGYTF,TGTGCCAGTAGTACCCGAGGTCCGAATCGACTCTATGGCTACACCTTC
TRBJ2-4,TRBV12-3/TRBV12-4,.,few,CASSLAVGGNYF,TGTGCCAGCAGTTTAGCGGTGGGGGGTAATTACTTC
TRBJ2-3,TRBV15,.,many,CATSRAGSTDTQYF,TGTGCCACCAGCAGAGCTGGCAGCACAGATACGCAGTATTTT
TRBJ1-5,TRBV28,.,many,CASSLTELSNQPQHF,TGTGCCAGCAGTTTAACGGAGCTGAGCAATCAGCCCCAGCATTTT
TRBJ1-1,TRBV7-9,.,many,CASSLVRGAMNTEAFF,TGTGCCAGCAGCTTAGTCAGGGGCGCCATGAACACTGAAGCTTTCTTT
TRBJ2-3,TRBV20-1,.,many,CSARKGASTDTQYF,TGCAGTGCTAGAAAGGGTGCCAGCACAGATACGCAGTATTTT
TRBJ2-7,TRBV7-9,TRBD1,many,CASSPHPRTGALHSYEQYF,TGTGCCAGCAGCCCGCACCCGAGGACAGGGGCACTCCACTCCTACGAGCAGTACTTC
TRBJ1-6,TRBV20-1,.,many,CSARVGGVNSPLHF,TGCAGTGCTAGAGTTGGAGGGGTGAATTCACCCCTCCACTTT
TRBJ2-3,TRBV6-5,.,many,CASSYASTDTQYF,TGTGCCAGCAGTTACGCCAGCACAGATACGCAGTATTTT
TRBJ2-7,TRBV4-2,TRBD2,many,CASGPAGAGYEQYF,TGTGCCAGCGGGCCAGCGGGAGCAGGGTACGAGCAGTACTTC
TRBJ2-7,TRBV29-1,TRBD2,few,CSVEMGLAGKHSYEQYF,TGCAGCGTTGAAATGGGACTAGCGGGGAAACATTCCTACGAGCAGTACTTC
TRBJ2-7,TRBV25-1,.,.,CASSESSDSYEQYF,TGTGCCAGCAGTGAATCCAGTGACAGTTACGAGCAGTACTTC
TRBJ2-7,TRBV28,TRBD2,many,CASRLSGRPGEQYF,TGTGCCAGCAGGCTTAGCGGGAGGCCGGGAGAGCAGTACTTC
TRBJ2-1,TRBV7-9,TRBD2,.,CASSYAGGPNEQFF,TGTGCCAGCAGCTATGCGGGAGGGCCCAATGAGCAGTTCTTC
TRBJ2-6,TRBV9,TRBD2,few,CASSVESGRAAGANVLTF,TGTGCCAGCAGCGTAGAAAGCGGGAGGGCCGCTGGGGCCAACGTCCTGACTTTC
TRBJ2-7,TRBV10-2,.,many,CASSLVGQQYEQYF,TGCGCCAGCAGCCTTGTCGGGCAGCAGTACGAGCAGTACTTC
TRBJ2-7,TRBV5-1,.,few,CASRSSLSYEQYF,TGCGCCAGCAGGAGCAGCCTCTCCTACGAGCAGTACTTC
TRBJ2-5,TRBV5-7,TRBD2,.,CASSLGGTNQETQYF,TGTGCCAGCAGCTTGGGCGGGACTAACCAAGAGACCCAGTACTTC
TRBJ1-5,TRBV7-2,.,many,CASSRWSNQPQHF,TGTGCCAGCAGCCGTTGGAGCAATCAGCCCCAGCATTTT
TRBJ1-1,TRBV11-3,TRBD1,.,CASSEQTGKTEAFF,TGTGCCAGCAGCGAACAGACAGGGAAGACTGAAGCTTTCTTT
TRBJ2-7,TRBV7-3,TRBD2,many,CASSLEPAGTYEQYF,TGTGCCAGCAGCTTAGAACCAGCGGGGACCTACGAGCAGTACTTC
TRBJ2-7,TRBV7-8,.,many,CASSLALGMYEQYF,TGTGCCAGCAGCTTAGCATTGGGGATGTACGAGCAGTACTTC
TRBJ1-5,TRBV7-2,.,many,CASSPGKGGQPQHF,TGTGCCAGCAGCCCGGGGAAGGGCGGCCAGCCCCAGCATTTT
TRBJ2-7,TRBV4-1,.,many,CASSQDLLAWEQYF,TGCGCCAGCAGCCAAGATCTACTGGCCTGGGAGCAGTACTTC
TRBJ2-7,TRBV6-1,TRBD2,many,CASSKISGTYEQYF,TGTGCCAGCAGTAAAATTAGCGGGACCTACGAGCAGTACTTC
TRBJ2-1,TRBV20-1,TRBD2,.,CSVKTGTSGRNEQFF,TGCAGTGTCAAGACCGGGACTAGCGGGAGGAATGAGCAGTTCTTC
TRBJ2-7,TRBV5-1,.,few,CASSLRRVSDEQYF,TGCGCCAGCAGCTTGAGGAGGGTGAGTGACGAGCAGTACTTC
TRBJ1-1,TRBV20-1,.,.,CSAREFASAWNEAFF,TGCAGTGCTAGAGAGTTCGCGAGTGCCTGGAATGAAGCTTTCTTT
TRBJ2-1,TRBV7-9,TRBD2,many,CASTRTSAYNEQFF,TGTGCCAGCACCAGGACTAGCGCTTACAATGAGCAGTTCTTC
TRBJ2-1,TRBV20-1,.,many,CSARDRQSSYNEQFF,TGCAGTGCTAGAGATCGACAGAGCTCCTACAATGAGCAGTTCTTC
TRBJ2-1,TRBV15,.,many,CATSRESGYNEQFF,TGTGCCACCAGCAGAGAGTCGGGATACAATGAGCAGTTCTTC
TRBJ2-2,TRBV12-5,.,many,CASGIQRARVAGELFF,TGTGCTAGTGGCATCCAAAGAGCCAGGGTCGCCGGGGAGCTGTTTTTT
TRBJ1-2,TRBV20-1,.,many,CSARVGGDYGYTF,TGCAGTGCTAGAGTGGGAGGGGACTATGGCTACACCTTC
TRBJ2-1,TRBV27,.,many,CASSLARGNNEQFF,TGTGCCAGCAGTTTAGCGAGGGGGAACAATGAGCAGTTCTTC
TRBJ1-2,TRBV20-1,TRBD1,.,CSARYTGGDYGYTF,TGCAGTGCTAGATATACAGGGGGCGACTATGGCTACACCTTC
TRBJ2-1,TRBV11-2,.,many,CASSLPGPNQQFF,TGTGCCAGCAGCCTGCCCGGGCCCAACCAGCAGTTCTTC